This passage covers 4 T cell receptor beta chains from one sample sequenced in a study of cytomegalovirus exposure and HLA in healthy donors. With 60 Vbeta and 13 Jbeta primers, the PCR was carried out. Sequenced by immunoSEQ multiplex PCR; TCRdb stores in-frame clones only, minus some. The repertoire holds approximately 61,000 clones, with more than 60% as singletons. The sequenced sample consisted of PBMCs. These receptors were taken from a man aged 50 to 60 in good health and CMV-seropositive.

This chain connects TRBV6-1 to TRBJ1-5; D perhaps matches TRBD1 (5 bases). V gave up 3 bases and J gave up 7 bases, with 10 bases separating them. This CDR3 spans 13 amino acids. CDR1 and CDR2 from the germline V gene are MNHNS and SASEGT. The CDR3: CASSDTNRQPQHF. In DNA, the CDR3 is TGTGCCAGCAGTGATACCAACAGGCAGCCCCAGCATTTT.

This rearrangement joins TRBV5-1 to TRBJ2-3; 7 positions match TRBD1. The V segment lost 0 bases and the J segment 3 bases; nucleotides outside the gene matches: 4. Germline-derived CDR1 and CDR2 are SGHRS and YFSETQ. The CDR3 spans 15 residues. CDR3 DNA: TGCGCCAGCAGCTTGGATGGCAGGGGGACAGATACGCAGTATTTT. Translated: CASSLDGRGTDTQYF.

The genes are TRBV19 and TRBJ1-5; 7 bases fit TRBD1. This CDR3 has 16 residues. Germline lookup yields CDR1 LNHDA and CDR2 SQIVND (reference sequence). Losses at the gene ends were 3 bases for V and 0 bases for J; bases not matched to a gene: 5. The CDR3 region is CASSIRGQYSNQPQHF. DNA of the CDR3: TGTGCCAGTAGTATTCGGGGACAGTATAGCAATCAGCCCCAGCATTTT.

Here the CDR3 reads CASSPSARRATDTQYF. The CDR3 nucleotides are TGTGCCAGCTCACCATCGGCAAGGAGGGCCACAGATACGCAGTATTTT. The chain links TRBV18 to TRBJ2-3, with D possibly matching TRBD2 (6 bases). CDR3 length: 16 residues. V was trimmed by 2 bases and J by 2 bases, leaving 14 bases between them. CDR1 and CDR2 from the germline V gene are KGHSH and LQKENI.